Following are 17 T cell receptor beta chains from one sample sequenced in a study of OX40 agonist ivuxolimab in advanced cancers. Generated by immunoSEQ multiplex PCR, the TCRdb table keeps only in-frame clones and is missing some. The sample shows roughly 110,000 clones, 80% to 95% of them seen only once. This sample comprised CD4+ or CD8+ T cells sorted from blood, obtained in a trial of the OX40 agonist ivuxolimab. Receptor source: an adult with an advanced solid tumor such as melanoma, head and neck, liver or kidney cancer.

In DNA form, the CDR3 reads TGTGCCATCAGTGCGAGCATAGGGACTAGCTCCAATGAGCAGTTCTTC. Its protein is CAISASIGTSSNEQFF. The chain couples TRBV10-3 to TRBJ2-1; 9 nucleotides line up with TRBD2. Trimming at V came to 4 bases and at J to 6 bases, leaving 10 bases not matched to a gene. The CDR3 totals 16 residues. Per the germline V gene, CDR1 is ENHRY and CDR2 is SYGVKD.

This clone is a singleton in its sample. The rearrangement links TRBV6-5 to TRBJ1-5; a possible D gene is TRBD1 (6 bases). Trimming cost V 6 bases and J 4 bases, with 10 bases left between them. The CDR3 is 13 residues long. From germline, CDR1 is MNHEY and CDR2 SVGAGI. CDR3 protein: CASSQQGNQPQHF. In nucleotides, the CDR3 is TGTGCCAGCAGCCAACAGGGAAATCAGCCCCAGCATTTT.

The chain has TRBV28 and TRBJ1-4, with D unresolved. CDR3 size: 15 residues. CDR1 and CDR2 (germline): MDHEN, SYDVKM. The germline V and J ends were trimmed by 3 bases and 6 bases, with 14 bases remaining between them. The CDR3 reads CASSLLREPHEKLFF. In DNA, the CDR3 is TGTGCCAGCAGTTTGCTCCGGGAACCCCATGAAAAACTGTTTTTT.

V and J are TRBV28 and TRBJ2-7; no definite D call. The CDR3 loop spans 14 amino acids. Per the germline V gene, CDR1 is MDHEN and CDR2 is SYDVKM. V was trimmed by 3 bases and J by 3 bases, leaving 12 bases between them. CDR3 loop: CASSLPGSIYEQYF. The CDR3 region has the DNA TGTGCCAGCAGTTTGCCAGGTTCTATCTACGAGCAGTACTTC.

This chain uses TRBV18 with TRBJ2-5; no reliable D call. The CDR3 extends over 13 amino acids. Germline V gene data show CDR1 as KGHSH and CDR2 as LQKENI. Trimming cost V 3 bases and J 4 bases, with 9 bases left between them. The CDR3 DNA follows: TGTGCCAGCTCACCCCCCACAAGAGAGACCCAGTACTTC. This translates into CASSPPTRETQYF.

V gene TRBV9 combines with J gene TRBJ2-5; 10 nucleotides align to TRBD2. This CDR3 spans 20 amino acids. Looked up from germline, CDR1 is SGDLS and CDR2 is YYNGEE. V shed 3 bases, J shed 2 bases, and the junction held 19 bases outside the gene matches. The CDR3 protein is CASSAPEHLTLAGDQETQYF. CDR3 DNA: TGTGCCAGCAGCGCACCGGAGCATCTGACGCTAGCGGGAGATCAAGAGACCCAGTACTTC.

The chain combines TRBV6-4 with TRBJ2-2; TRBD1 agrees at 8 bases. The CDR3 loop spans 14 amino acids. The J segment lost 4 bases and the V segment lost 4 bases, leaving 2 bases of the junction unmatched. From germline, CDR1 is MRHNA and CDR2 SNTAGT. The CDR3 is CASSGTGGTGELFF. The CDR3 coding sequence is TGTGCCAGCAGTGGAACAGGGGGCACCGGGGAGCTGTTTTTT.

CDR3 amino acids: CASSLSRTSGLSSYNEQFF. In DNA form, the CDR3 reads TGTGCCAGCAGTTTATCGAGGACTAGCGGTCTGAGCTCCTACAATGAGCAGTTCTTC. V is TRBV27 and J is TRBJ2-1; 10 nucleotides agree with TRBD2. CDR3 length: 19 residues. Germline V gene sequence: CDR1 MNHEY, CDR2 SMNVEV (reference sequence). J gave up 0 bases and V 0 bases, and 8 bases lay outside the gene matches.

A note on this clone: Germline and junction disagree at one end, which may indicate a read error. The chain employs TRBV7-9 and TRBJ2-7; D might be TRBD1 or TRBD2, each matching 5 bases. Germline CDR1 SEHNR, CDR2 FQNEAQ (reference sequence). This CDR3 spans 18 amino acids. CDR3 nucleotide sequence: TGTGCCAGCAGGTTAGAGGGGACGGGGAACGGACACTACTACGAGCAGTACTTC. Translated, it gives CASRLEGTGNGHYYEQYF.

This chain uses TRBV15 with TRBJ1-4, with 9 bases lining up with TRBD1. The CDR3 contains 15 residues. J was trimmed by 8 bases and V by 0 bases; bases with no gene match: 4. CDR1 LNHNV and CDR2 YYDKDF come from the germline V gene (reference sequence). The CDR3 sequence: CATSREDRGAEKLFF. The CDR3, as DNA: TGTGCCACCAGCAGAGAGGACAGGGGAGCGGAAAAACTGTTTTTT.

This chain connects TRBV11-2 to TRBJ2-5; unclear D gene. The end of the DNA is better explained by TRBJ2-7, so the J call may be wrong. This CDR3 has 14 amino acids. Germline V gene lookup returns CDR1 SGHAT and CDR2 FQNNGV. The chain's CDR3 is CASSFGVGSYEQYF. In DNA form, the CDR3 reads TGTGCCAGCAGCTTCGGCGTAGGCTCCTACGAGCAGTACTTC.

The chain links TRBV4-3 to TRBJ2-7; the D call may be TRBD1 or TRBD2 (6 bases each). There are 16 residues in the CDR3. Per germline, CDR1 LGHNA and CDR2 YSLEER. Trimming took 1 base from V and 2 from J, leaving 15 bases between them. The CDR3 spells CASSQGTVGGTYEQYF. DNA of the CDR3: TGCGCCAGCAGCCAAGGGACAGTTGGGGGGACCTACGAGCAGTACTTC.

CDR3 in amino acids: CASSVEGVRTEAFF. The CDR3 DNA sequence: TGTGCCAGCAGCGTAGAGGGGGTTAGAACTGAAGCTTTCTTT. The chain combines TRBV9 with TRBJ1-1; D may be TRBD1 (6 bases). Germline assignment: CDR1 SGDLS and CDR2 YYNGEE. CDR3 size: 14 residues. V was cut by 0 bases and J by 5 bases, with 11 bases left in between.

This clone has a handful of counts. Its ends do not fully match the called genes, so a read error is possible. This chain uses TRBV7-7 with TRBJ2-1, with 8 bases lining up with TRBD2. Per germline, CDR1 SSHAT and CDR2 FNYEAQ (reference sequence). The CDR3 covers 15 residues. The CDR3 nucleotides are TGTGCTAGCAGCTTAGCGGGGAGTAGCCACAATGAGCAGTTCTTC. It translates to CASSLAGSSHNEQFF.

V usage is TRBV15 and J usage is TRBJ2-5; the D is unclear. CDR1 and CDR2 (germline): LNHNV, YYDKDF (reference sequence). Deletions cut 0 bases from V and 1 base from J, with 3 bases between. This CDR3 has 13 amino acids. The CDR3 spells CATSRDGQETQYF. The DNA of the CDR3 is TGTGCCACCAGCAGAGATGGCCAAGAGACCCAGTACTTC. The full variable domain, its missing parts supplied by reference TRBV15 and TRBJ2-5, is DAMVIQNPRYQVTQFGKPVTLSCSQTLNHNVMYWYQQKSSQAPKLLFHYYDKDFNNEADTPDNFQSRRPNTSFCFLDIRSPGLGDTAMYLCATSRDGQETQYFGPGTRLLVL.

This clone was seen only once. CDR3 sequence (DNA): TGTGCCAGCAGCGTGGGGACAGTTAGCAATCAGCCCCAGCATTTT. Its protein product is CASSVGTVSNQPQHF. The chain employs TRBV9 and TRBJ1-5; 7 nucleotides align to TRBD1. The germline V gene has CDR1 SGDLS and CDR2 YYNGEE. Unmatched junction bases numbered 2, after V lost 2 bases and J lost 0 bases. This CDR3 has 15 residues.

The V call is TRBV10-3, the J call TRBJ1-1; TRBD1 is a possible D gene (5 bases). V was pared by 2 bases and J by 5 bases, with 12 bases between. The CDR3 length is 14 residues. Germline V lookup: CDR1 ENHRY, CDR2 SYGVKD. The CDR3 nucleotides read TGTGCCATCAGTGAGGGGACTGGTCGGACTGAAGCTTTCTTT. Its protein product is CAISEGTGRTEAFF.